This T cell receptor beta chain was captured in a study of regulatory T cells in long-lasting Graves disease. Study-wide context: Antithyroid drug use was under 3 months in newly diagnosed Graves' patients. Findings of the study overall: For persistent Graves' patients, TCR diversity was lower than for newly diagnosed ones.

The time point: newly diagnosed GD, antithyroid drugs for less than 3 months. PBMC-derived RNA was used for the TCR library. Researchers made TCR beta libraries by using iRepertoire HTBI primers and running Arm-PCR on CDR3 regions. One entry per CDR3 protein results from TCRdb running MiXCR on the multiplex PCR reads. The sample has about 540,000 distinct CDR3 sequences; roughly 14% are singletons. This clonotype was detected many times. As yet, its antigen is unknown. This same sample was also part of a study on T cells in Graves' hyperthyroidism and ophthalmopathy. From that study: Blood samples included most of the expanded thyroid clonotypes exceeding 0.001.

This receptor was obtained from a man aged 30 to 39 with Graves disease. Sequencing was performed on peripheral blood mononuclear cells (PBMCs), taken at new diagnosis, from a patient treated with antithyroid drugs.

The CDR3 sequence is CASVGKGSPDTQYF. CDR3 bases: TGTGCCAGCGTTGGGAAGGGATCCCCAGATACGCAGTATTTT. The genes are TRBV2 and TRBJ2-3; no clear D. CDR1 is SNHLY and CDR2 is FYNNEI in the germline V gene. The V gene lost 8 bases and the J gene lost 4 bases, with 16 bases spanning the gap. The CDR3 is 14 amino acids.